These 10 T cell receptor beta chains share one sample of origin, sequenced in a study of blood T cell repertoires in COVID-19. TCRdb keeps only in-frame clones here, not all; method: immunoSEQ multiplex PCR. The sample yields about 68,000 clones, 65% to 90% seen once. Sequencing was performed on peripheral blood. The receptors shown here come from an older man with COVID-19, enrolled during active disease.

The V gene is TRBV3-1 (or the pseudogene TRBV3-2), the J gene TRBJ2-5; TRBD2 is a possible D gene (7 bases). Per germline, CDR1 LGHDT and CDR2 YNNKEL (reference sequence). This CDR3 region has 14 residues. V was cut by 4 bases and J by 5 bases, with 14 bases left in between. The chain's CDR3 is CASSRGGALETQYF. The CDR3 region has the DNA TGTGCCAGCAGCCGGGGGGGGGCTCTGGAGACCCAGTACTTC.

V usage is TRBV2 and J usage is TRBJ2-5, with D possibly TRBD2 on 6 matching bases. The CDR3 length is 10 residues. Germline V gene lookup returns CDR1 SNHLY and CDR2 FYNNEI. The ends were cut back, 8 bases at V and 5 bases at J, with 6 bases in the middle. As DNA, the CDR3 is TGTGCCAGCCGGGGGGAGACCCAGTACTTC. Translating it yields CASRGETQYF.

The V and J genes are TRBV15 and TRBJ2-6; 8 nucleotides match TRBD1. The CDR3 runs to 15 residues. CDR1 and CDR2 from the germline V gene are LNHNV and YYDKDF (reference sequence). With V trimmed by 4 bases and J by 2 bases, 1 base remained unmatched. The CDR3 region is CATSTGGAGANVLTF. The DNA for the CDR3 is TGTGCCACCAGCACAGGGGGCGCTGGGGCCAACGTCCTGACTTTC.

This clone was observed a single time. The chain has TRBV6-5 and TRBJ2-1, with a tentative D call TRBD1 (5 bases). Germline lookup yields CDR1 MNHEY and CDR2 SVGAGI. Trimming took 2 bases from V and 6 from J, leaving 8 bases between them. CDR3 length equals 13 residues. CDR3 DNA sequence: TGTGCCAGCAGTTACAGGCAGGGCAATGAGCAGTTCTTC. Amino acid sequence: CASSYRQGNEQFF.

This sequence joins TRBV19 and TRBJ2-5; 8 bases match TRBD1. In germline, CDR1 is LNHDA, CDR2 SQIVND (reference sequence). V shed 1 base, J shed 2 bases, and the junction held 3 bases outside the gene matches. The CDR3 length is 15 residues. CDR3 sequence reads: CASSIVRQGQETQYF. CDR3 DNA: TGTGCCAGTAGTATAGTGCGACAGGGGCAAGAGACCCAGTACTTC.

The chain has TRBV12-5 and TRBJ2-5; weak D call: TRBD1 (6 bases). The germline gives CDR1 LGHNT, CDR2 FRNRAP. This CDR3 contains 12 residues. The V and J ends lost 6 bases and 4 bases respectively, with 9 bases between them. The CDR3 DNA follows: TGTGCTAGTGGCCTCAGGGGAGAGACCCAGTACTTC. This translates into CASGLRGETQYF.

This sequence joins TRBV6-6 and TRBJ2-2; 7 bases map to TRBD1. This CDR3 has 14 residues. CDR1 is MNHNY, CDR2 SVGAGI, per germline (reference sequence). J gave up 2 bases and V 4 bases, and 1 base lay outside the gene matches. The CDR3 sequence is CASSLGGNTGELFF. The CDR3 bases are TGTGCCAGCAGTTTAGGGGGCAACACCGGGGAGCTGTTTTTT.

The V and J genes are TRBV28 and TRBJ1-6, with D uncertain. The V and J ends lost 2 bases and 5 bases respectively, with 10 bases between them. The V gene's germline CDR1 is MDHEN and CDR2 SYDVKM. The CDR3 runs 15 residues. This chain's CDR3 is CASSLPPGHNSPLHF. The CDR3 DNA reads as TGTGCCAGCAGTTTACCGCCGGGTCATAATTCACCCCTCCACTTT.

The chain joins TRBV9 to TRBJ1-1, with a possible D match to TRBD1 (5 bases). V dropped 4 bases and J dropped 0 bases, with 16 bases sitting between them. The CDR3 is 16 residues long. CDR1 SGDLS and CDR2 YYNGEE come from the germline V gene. The CDR3 region has the DNA TGTGCCAGCAGCCCACAGGCAGGCCCCATGAACACTGAAGCTTTCTTT. This codes for CASSPQAGPMNTEAFF.

The V and J genes are TRBV5-1 and TRBJ2-7, with 7 bases aligning to TRBD1. This CDR3 has 15 residues. Germline V gene data show CDR1 as SGHRS and CDR2 as YFSETQ. Losses at the gene ends were 3 bases for V and 5 bases for J; bases not matched to a gene: 11. The CDR3 loop is CASSYLHEGANEQYF. Written as DNA, the CDR3 is TGCGCCAGCAGCTATTTACACGAGGGGGCGAACGAGCAGTACTTC.